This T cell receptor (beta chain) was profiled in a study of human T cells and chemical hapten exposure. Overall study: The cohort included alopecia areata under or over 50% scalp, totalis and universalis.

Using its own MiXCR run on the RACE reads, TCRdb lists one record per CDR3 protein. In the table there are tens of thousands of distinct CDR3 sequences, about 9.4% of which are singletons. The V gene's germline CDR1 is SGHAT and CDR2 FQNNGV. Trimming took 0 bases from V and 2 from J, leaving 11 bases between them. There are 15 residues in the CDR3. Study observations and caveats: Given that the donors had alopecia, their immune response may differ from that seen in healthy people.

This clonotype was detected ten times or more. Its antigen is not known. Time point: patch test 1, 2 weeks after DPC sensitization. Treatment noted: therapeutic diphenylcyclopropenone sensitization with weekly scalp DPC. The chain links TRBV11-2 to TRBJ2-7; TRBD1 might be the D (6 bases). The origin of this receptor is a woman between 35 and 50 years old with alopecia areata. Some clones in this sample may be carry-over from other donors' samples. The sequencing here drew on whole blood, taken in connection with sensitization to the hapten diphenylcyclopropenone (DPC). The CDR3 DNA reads TGTGCCAGCAGCTTAGATCGGGACACCACCTACGAGCAGTACTTC. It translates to CASSLDRDTTYEQYF.